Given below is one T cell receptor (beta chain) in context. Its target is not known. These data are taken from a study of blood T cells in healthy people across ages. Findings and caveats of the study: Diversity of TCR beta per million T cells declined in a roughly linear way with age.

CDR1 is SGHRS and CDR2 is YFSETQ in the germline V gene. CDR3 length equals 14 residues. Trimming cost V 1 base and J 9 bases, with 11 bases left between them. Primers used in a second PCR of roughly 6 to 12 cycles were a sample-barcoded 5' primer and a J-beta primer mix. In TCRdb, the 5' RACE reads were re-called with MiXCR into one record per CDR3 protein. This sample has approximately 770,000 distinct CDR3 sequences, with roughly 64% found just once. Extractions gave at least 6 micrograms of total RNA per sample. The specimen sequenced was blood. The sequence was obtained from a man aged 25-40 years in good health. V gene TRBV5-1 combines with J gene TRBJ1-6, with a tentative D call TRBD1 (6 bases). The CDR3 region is CASSLTGLGSPLHF. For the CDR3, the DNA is TGCGCCAGCAGCTTGACAGGGCTTGGTTCACCCCTCCACTTT. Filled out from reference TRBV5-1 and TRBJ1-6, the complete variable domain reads KAGVTQTPRYLIKTRGQQVTLSCSPISGHRSVSWYQQTPGQGLQFLFEYFSETQRNKGNFPGRFSGRQFSNSRSEMNVSTLELGDSALYLCASSLTGLGSPLHFGNGTRLTVT.